This T cell receptor (beta chain) comes out of a study of blood T cell repertoires in COVID-19. The wider study: Both acute and convalescent COVID-19 samples were obtained from the United States, Italy and Spain. T cells, B-cell-depleted T cells, or PBMCs supplied cDNA or gDNA.

Methods used by the authors: Using reference gene primer amplification, nucleated cell counts were estimated. This table comes from immunoSEQ multiplex PCR, and its TCRdb copy is limited to in-frame clones, with some not included. That table gives V, J and clone size, and the DNA gave D and trimming. This sample has tens of thousands of clones, with 80% to 95% found just once. The germline V gene has CDR1 SQVTM and CDR2 ANQGSEA. Trimming cost V 3 bases and J 2 bases, with 8 bases left between them. The CDR3 is made up of 13 amino acids. The chain joins TRBV29-1 to TRBJ1-5; TRBD1 might be the D (6 bases). The clonotype originates from a man between 45 and 60 years old with acute or convalescent COVID-19. The sample comprised peripheral blood. The CDR3 DNA follows: TGCAGCGTTGATTCAGGGGGCAATCAGCCCCAGCATTTT. Its translation is CSVDSGGNQPQHF.